This passage covers 7 T cell receptor beta chains from one sample sequenced in a study of T cells in Graves' hyperthyroidism and ophthalmopathy. RNA transcripts yielded amplified TCR beta CDR3 regions. Initially, a first-round RT-PCR of the TCR CDR3 employed the HTBI primer set. MiXCR, run by TCRdb on the multiplex PCR reads, gives a single entry per CDR3 protein. This table holds around 300,000 distinct CDR3 sequences, 20% to 25% found once. Sequenced: blood. These receptors were collected from a man aged 25-45 years with Graves' ophthalmopathy.

Many counts were recorded for this clonotype. The chain combines TRBV7-8 with TRBJ2-3; maybe TRBD2 (6 bases). Germline assignment: CDR1 SGHVS and CDR2 FQNEAQ. The V gene lost 8 bases and the J gene lost 2 bases, with 20 bases spanning the gap. The length of the CDR3 is 16 residues. The CDR3 sequence: CASGTPVEGNTDTQYF. In DNA, the CDR3 is TGTGCCAGCGGAACTCCGGTGGAGGGAAACACAGATACGCAGTATTTT.

This clonotype was seen more than once but under ten times. This chain uses TRBV9 with TRBJ1-1; a weak D match, TRBD1 (6 bases). This CDR3 contains 15 residues. V gave up 4 bases and J gave up 5 bases, with 18 bases separating them. Germline V CDR1 and CDR2: SGDLS, YYNGEE. This chain's CDR3 is CASSPLTGARTEAFF. CDR3 coding DNA: TGTGCCAGCAGCCCCCTAACGGGGGCGAGGACTGAAGCTTTCTTT.

This clonotype came up many times. V usage is TRBV5-1 and J usage is TRBJ1-1; 8 bases line up with TRBD1. V gave up 4 bases and J gave up 1 base; unmatched junction bases: 12. Germline V lookup: CDR1 SGHRS, CDR2 YFSETQ. The CDR3 is 17 amino acids. The CDR3 DNA is TGCGCCAGCAGCCCAGAAGGCGGGACAGGCGAGAACACTGAAGCTTTCTTT. Encoded protein: CASSPEGGTGENTEAFF.

CDR3 residues: CASSSGQGGLGPQHF. CDR3 sequence (DNA): TGTGCCAGTAGTTCGGGACAGGGTGGATTAGGGCCCCAGCATTTT. The rearrangement uses TRBV19 and TRBJ1-5; 9 bases map to TRBD1. Germline trimming cut 5 bases from V and 9 bases from J; bases unmatched to any gene: 11. Germline assignment: CDR1 LNHDA and CDR2 SQIVND (reference sequence). This CDR3 comprises 15 residues.

This clonotype came up many times. This sequence joins TRBV6-6 and TRBJ2-7; D remains ambiguous. Trimming left V 2 bases short and J 0 bases short, with 11 bases between. The CDR3 loop spans 15 amino acids. Germline CDR1 and CDR2: MNHNY and SVGAGI (reference sequence). CDR3 residues: CASSYGSRSSYEQYF. As DNA, the CDR3 is TGTGCCAGCAGTTACGGCTCGAGGAGCTCCTACGAGCAGTACTTC.

The chain employs TRBV5-5 and TRBJ1-3; no definite D call. Germline V gene sequence: CDR1 SGHKS, CDR2 YYEKEE (reference sequence). This CDR3 contains 16 residues. The V end was cut by 4 bases, the J end by 5 bases, with 19 bases between. The CDR3 region is CASSPSVGSSRNTIYF. DNA of the CDR3: TGTGCCAGCAGCCCCTCGGTGGGGAGTTCGCGAAACACCATATATTTT.

The J gene is TRBJ2-6, the V gene TRBV4-1; 8 bases are shared with TRBD1. The germline CDR1 and CDR2 sequences are MGHRA and YSYEKL. This CDR3 has 17 amino acids. Unmatched junction bases numbered 4, after V lost 3 bases and J lost 0 bases. The CDR3 DNA sequence: TGCGCCAGCAGCCAGGGACAGGACCTCTCTGGGGCCAACGTCCTGACTTTC. Its protein product is CASSQGQDLSGANVLTF.